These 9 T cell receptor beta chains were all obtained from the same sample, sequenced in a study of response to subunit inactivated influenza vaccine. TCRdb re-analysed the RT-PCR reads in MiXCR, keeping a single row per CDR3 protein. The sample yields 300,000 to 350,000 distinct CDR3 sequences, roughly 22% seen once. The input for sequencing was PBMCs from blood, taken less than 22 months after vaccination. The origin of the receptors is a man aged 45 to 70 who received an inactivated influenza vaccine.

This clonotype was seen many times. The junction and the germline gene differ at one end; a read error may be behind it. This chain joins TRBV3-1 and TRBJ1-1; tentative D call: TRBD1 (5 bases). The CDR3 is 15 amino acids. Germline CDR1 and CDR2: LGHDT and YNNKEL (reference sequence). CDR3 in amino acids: CASSQDGAVKTEAFF. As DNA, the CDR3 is TGTGCCAGCAGCCAAGACGGGGCAGTGAAAACTGAAGCTTTCTTT.

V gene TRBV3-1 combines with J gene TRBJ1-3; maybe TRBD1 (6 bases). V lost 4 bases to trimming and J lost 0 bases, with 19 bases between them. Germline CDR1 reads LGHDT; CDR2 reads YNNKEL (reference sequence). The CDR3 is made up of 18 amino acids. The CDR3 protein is CASSRLNRELSSGNTIYF. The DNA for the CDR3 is TGTGCCAGCAGCCGACTGAACAGGGAACTAAGCTCTGGAAACACCATATATTTT. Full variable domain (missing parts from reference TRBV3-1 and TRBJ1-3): DTAVSQTPKYLVTQMGNDKSIKCEQNLGHDTMYWYKQDSKKFLKIMFSYNNKELIINETVPNRFSPKSPDKAHLNLHINSLELGDSAVYFCASSRLNRELSSGNTIYFGEGSWLTVV.

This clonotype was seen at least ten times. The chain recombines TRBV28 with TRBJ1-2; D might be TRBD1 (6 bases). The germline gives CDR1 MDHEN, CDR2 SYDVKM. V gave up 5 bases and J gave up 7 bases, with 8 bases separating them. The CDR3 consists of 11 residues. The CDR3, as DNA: TGTGCCAGCAGTCGGGACACTGGCTACACCTTC. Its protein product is CASSRDTGYTF.

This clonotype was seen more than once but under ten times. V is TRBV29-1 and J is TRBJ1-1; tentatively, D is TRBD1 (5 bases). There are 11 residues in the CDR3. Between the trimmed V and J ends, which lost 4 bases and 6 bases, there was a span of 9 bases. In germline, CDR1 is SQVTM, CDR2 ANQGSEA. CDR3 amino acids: CSVGSRAEAFF. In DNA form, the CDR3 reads TGCAGCGTTGGGAGCAGGGCTGAAGCTTTCTTT.

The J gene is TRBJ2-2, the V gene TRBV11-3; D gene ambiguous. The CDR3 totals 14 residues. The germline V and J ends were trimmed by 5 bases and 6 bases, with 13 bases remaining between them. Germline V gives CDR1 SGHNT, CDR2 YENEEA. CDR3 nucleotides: TGTGCCAGCAGCAGGAACCGAAACGCCGGGGAGCTGTTTTTT. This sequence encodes CASSRNRNAGELFF.

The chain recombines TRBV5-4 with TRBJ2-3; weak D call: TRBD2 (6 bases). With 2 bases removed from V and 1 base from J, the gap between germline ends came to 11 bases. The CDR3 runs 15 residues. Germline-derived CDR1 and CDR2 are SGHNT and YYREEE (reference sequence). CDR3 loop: CASSLSLARTDTQYF. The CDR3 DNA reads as TGTGCCAGCAGCTTATCGCTAGCGCGCACAGATACGCAGTATTTT.

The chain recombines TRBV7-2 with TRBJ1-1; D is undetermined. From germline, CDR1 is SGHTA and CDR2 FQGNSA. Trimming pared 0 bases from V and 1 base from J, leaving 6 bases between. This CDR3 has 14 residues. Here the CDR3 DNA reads TGTGCCAGCAGCTTAGCGATGGAGAACACTGAAGCTTTCTTT. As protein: CASSLAMENTEAFF. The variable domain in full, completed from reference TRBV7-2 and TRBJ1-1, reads GAGVSQSPSNKVTEKGKDVELRCDPISGHTALYWYRQSLGQGLEFLIYFQGNSAPDKSGLPSDRFSAERTGGSVSTLTIQRTQQEDSAVYLCASSLAMENTEAFFGQGTRLTVV.

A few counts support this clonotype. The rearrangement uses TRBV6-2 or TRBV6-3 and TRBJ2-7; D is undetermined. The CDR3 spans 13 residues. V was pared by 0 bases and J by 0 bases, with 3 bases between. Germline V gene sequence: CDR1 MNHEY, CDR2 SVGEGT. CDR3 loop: CASSYSPSYEQYF. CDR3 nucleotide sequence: TGTGCCAGCAGTTACTCGCCCTCCTACGAGCAGTACTTC.

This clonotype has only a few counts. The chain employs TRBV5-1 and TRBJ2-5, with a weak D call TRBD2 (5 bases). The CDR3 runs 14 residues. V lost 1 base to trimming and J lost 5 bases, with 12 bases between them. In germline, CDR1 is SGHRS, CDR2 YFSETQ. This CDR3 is CASSLSRGAETQYF. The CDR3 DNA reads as TGCGCCAGCAGCTTGAGTCGGGGTGCGGAGACCCAGTACTTC.